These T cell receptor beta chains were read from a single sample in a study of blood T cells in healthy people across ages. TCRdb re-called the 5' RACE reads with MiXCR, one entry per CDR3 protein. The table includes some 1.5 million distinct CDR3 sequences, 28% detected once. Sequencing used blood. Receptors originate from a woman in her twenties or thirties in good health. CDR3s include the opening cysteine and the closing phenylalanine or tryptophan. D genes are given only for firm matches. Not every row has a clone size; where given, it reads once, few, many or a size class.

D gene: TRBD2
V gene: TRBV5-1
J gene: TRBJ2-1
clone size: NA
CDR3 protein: CASSWRLAGGYNEQFF
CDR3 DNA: TGCGCCAGCAGCTGGAGACTAGCGGGGGGGTACAATGAGCAGTTCTTC

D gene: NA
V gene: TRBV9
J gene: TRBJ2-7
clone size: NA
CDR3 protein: CASSVEGGLNEQYF
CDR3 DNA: TGTGCCAGCAGCGTAGAGGGGGGGCTGAACGAGCAGTACTTC

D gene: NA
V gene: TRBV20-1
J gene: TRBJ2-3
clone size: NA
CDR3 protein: CSARDYGADTDTQYF
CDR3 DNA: TGCAGTGCTAGGGATTATGGGGCGGACACAGATACGCAGTATTTT

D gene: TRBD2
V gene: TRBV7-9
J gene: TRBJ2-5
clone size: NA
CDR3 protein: CASSPPGSGSNGETQYF
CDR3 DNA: TGTGCCAGCAGCCCTCCGGGTAGCGGGAGCAATGGAGAGACCCAGTACTTC

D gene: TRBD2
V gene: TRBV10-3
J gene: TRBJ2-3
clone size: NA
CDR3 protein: CAIRGLAGVGDTQYF
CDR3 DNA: TGTGCCATCCGTGGGCTAGCGGGAGTCGGAGATACGCAGTATTTT

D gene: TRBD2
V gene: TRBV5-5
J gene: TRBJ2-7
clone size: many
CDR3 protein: CASSGGTSQSSEQYF
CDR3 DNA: TGTGCCAGCAGCGGCGGGACTAGCCAATCCTCCGAGCAGTACTTC

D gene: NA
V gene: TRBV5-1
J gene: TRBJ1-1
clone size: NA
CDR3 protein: CASSFQTGGNTEAFF
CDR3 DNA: TGCGCCAGCAGCTTCCAGACAGGAGGGAACACTGAAGCTTTCTTT

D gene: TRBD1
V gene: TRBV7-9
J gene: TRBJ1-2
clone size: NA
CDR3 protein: CASLSRDRDHSYYGCTF
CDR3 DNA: TGTGCCAGCCTATCCCGGGACAGGGACCACTCTTACTATGGCTGCACCTTC

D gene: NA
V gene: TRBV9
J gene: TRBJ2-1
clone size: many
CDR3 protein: CASSVGSDPNNEQFF
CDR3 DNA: TGTGCCAGCAGCGTGGGTTCAGACCCAAACAATGAGCAGTTCTTC

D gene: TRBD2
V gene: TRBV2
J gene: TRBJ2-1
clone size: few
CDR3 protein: CASRERESWFF
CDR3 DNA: TGTGCCAGCAGAGAGCGGGAGTCTTGGTTCTTC

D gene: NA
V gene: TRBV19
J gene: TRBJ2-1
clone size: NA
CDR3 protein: CASSIGGSAEQFF
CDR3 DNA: TGTGCCAGTAGTATAGGGGGTAGCGCAGAGCAGTTCTTC

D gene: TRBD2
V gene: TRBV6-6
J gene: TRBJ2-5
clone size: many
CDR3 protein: CASSYRGLAGKWETQYF
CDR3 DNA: TGTGCCAGCAGTTACCGAGGACTAGCGGGGAAATGGGAGACCCAGTACTTC

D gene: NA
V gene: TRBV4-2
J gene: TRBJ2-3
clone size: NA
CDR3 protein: CAGSQWARGGTDTQYF
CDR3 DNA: TGTGCCGGCAGCCAATGGGCCAGGGGGGGAACAGATACGCAGTATTTT

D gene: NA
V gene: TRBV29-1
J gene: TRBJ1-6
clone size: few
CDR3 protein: CSAGQSNSPLHF
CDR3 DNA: TGCAGCGCTGGACAGAGTAATTCACCCCTCCACTTT

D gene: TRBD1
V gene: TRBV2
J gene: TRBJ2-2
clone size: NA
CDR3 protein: CASQGANTGELFF
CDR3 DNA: TGTGCCAGCCAGGGGGCGAACACCGGGGAGCTGTTTTTT

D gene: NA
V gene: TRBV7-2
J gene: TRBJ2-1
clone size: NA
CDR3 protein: CASSLNARTYNEQFF
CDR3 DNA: TGTGCCAGCAGCTTAAATGCCCGAACCTACAATGAGCAGTTCTTC

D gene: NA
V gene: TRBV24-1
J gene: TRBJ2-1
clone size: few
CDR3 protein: CATSAASAYNEQFF
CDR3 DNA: TGTGCCACCAGTGCGGCTAGCGCCTACAATGAGCAGTTCTTC

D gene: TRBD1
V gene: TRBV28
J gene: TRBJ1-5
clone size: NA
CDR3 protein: CAGSLSGTDNQPQHF
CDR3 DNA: TGTGCCGGCAGTCTCTCCGGGACAGACAATCAGCCCCAGCATTTT

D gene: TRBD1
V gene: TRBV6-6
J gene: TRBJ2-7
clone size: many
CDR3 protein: CASTGGLEEQYF
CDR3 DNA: TGTGCCAGCACAGGGGGCCTTGAGGAGCAGTACTTC

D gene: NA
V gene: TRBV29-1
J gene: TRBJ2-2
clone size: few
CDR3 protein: CSVVLWTQDTGELFF
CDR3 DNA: TGCAGTGTTGTTCTGTGGACGCAAGACACCGGGGAGCTGTTTTTT

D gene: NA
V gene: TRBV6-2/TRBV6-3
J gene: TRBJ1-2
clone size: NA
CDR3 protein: CASSRVGLDGGYTF
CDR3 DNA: TGTGCCAGCAGCCGCGTCGGGTTAGATGGTGGCTACACCTTC

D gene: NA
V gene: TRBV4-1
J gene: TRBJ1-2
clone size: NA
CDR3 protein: CASSQGNRVGYTF
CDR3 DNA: TGCGCCAGCAGCCAAGGGAACAGGGTGGGCTACACCTTC